This TCR beta chain stems from a study of follicular helper T cells after annual influenza vaccination. Study-level findings and limits: Undersampling of larger non-cTfh compartments could not be excluded. ICOS-CD38- cTfh most often held earlier Day 7 ICOS+CD38+ clones. Recurrent ICOS+CD38+ cTfh clonotypes included tetramer and AIM influenza-specific ones.

Survey level resolution was used for TCRB sequencing. Sequencing used immunoSEQ multiplex PCR; TCRdb keeps in-frame clones, though not all of them. Found here are approximately 15,000 clones, around 82% of them singletons; the top ten hold around 0.5%. Documented time point: 2014-2015 season, pre-vaccination. The count of this clone is one. Its cognate antigen is unknown. The germline V gene encodes CDR1 SGHRS and CDR2 YFSETQ. The V end was cut by 4 bases, the J end by 8 bases, with 9 bases between. This CDR3 comprises 11 residues. This specimen consisted of CXCR5- memory CD4+ T cells sorted from blood, obtained on the day of influenza vaccination. The rearrangement joins TRBV5-1 to TRBJ2-5; D call uncertain. This clonotype was obtained from an adult who received the influenza vaccine. CDR3 bases: TGCGCCAGCAGCAACTTGGTAACCCAGTACTTC. The encoded protein is CASSNLVTQYF. The whole variable domain, remainder taken from reference TRBV5-1 and TRBJ2-5, is KAGVTQTPRYLIKTRGQQVTLSCSPISGHRSVSWYQQTPGQGLQFLFEYFSETQRNKGNFPGRFSGRQFSNSRSEMNVSTLELGDSALYLCASSNLVTQYFGPGTRLLVL.